These 12 T cell receptor beta chains originate from one sample sequenced in a study of shared clonotypes between healthy human individuals. The table came from immunoSEQ multiplex PCR; TCRdb's copy has only in-frame clones and leaves some out. The table includes about 510,000 clones, roughly 85% detected once. Sequenced sample: PBMCs. The receptors were gathered from a woman aged 40 to 50 in good health. Some clones in this sample may be carry-over from other donors' samples.

About this clone itself: The sample holds other DNA sequences that translate to the same CDR3. The chain's CDR3 is CASSGTTYEQYF. CDR3 DNA: TGTGCCAGTAGTGGGACAACCTACGAGCAGTACTTC. The chain combines TRBV19 with TRBJ2-7, with D tentatively TRBD1 (6 bases). The CDR3 contains 12 residues. CDR1 and CDR2 (germline): LNHDA, SQIVND (reference sequence). Trimming cost V 5 bases and J 2 bases, with 7 bases left between them. The whole variable domain, remainder taken from reference TRBV19 and TRBJ2-7, is DGGITQSPKYLFRKEGQNVTLSCEQNLNHDAMYWYRQDPGQGLRLIYYSQIVNDFQKGDIAEGYSVSREKKESFPLTVTSAQKNPTAFYLCASSGTTYEQYFGPGTRLTVT.

This clone was counted only a few times. The chain recombines TRBV28 with TRBJ1-3; 8 bases fit TRBD1. CDR1 is MDHEN and CDR2 is SYDVKM in the germline V gene. The CDR3 is made up of 15 amino acids. The V gene end was trimmed by 5 bases and the J gene end by 4 bases; junction bases not matched to a gene: 7. The CDR3 spells CASSPVGQGGNTIYF. CDR3 bases: TGTGCCAGCAGTCCAGTTGGACAGGGAGGAAACACCATATATTTT. Full variable domain (rest looked up from reference TRBV28 and TRBJ1-3): DVKVTQSSRYLVKRTGEKVFLECVQDMDHENMFWYRQDPGLGLRLIYFSYDVKMKEKGDIPEGYSVSREKKERFSLILESASTNQTSMYLCASSPVGQGGNTIYFGEGSWLTVV.

The CDR3 reads CAWSTSVEAFF. The CDR3 DNA follows: TGTGCCTGGAGTACGAGCGTTGAAGCTTTCTTT. V and J are TRBV30 and TRBJ1-1; D remains unclear. Looked up from germline, CDR1 is GTSNPN and CDR2 is SVGIG (reference sequence). Trimming removed 2 bases from V and 7 bases from J, with 8 bases in between. The CDR3 is 11 residues long.

This clone was observed a handful of times. This sequence joins TRBV28 and TRBJ1-5, with D possibly being TRBD1 (6 bases). The germline V gene encodes CDR1 MDHEN and CDR2 SYDVKM. The length of the CDR3 is 14 residues. The V and J ends lost 5 bases and 2 bases respectively, with 10 bases between them. DNA of the CDR3: TGTGCCAGCAGTCTACGACAGGGCAATCAGCCCCAGCATTTT. Its protein is CASSLRQGNQPQHF.

The rearrangement joins TRBV6-4 to TRBJ1-5, with TRBD1 as a possible D gene (5 bases). Germline loops: CDR1 MRHNA, CDR2 SNTAGT. The CDR3 contains 22 residues. V shed 0 bases and J shed 3 bases, with 30 bases lying between them. The CDR3 bases are TGTGCCAGCAGTGACTCTTGGGGCGAGAGAGACCCGGCCATACGAATCAATCAGCCCCAGCATTTT. Its translation is CASSDSWGERDPAIRINQPQHF.

The V and J genes are TRBV5-1 and TRBJ2-1, with 8 positions matching TRBD2. The germline V gene encodes CDR1 SGHRS and CDR2 YFSETQ. CDR3 size: 15 residues. J was trimmed by 4 bases and V by 6 bases; bases with no gene match: 9. This CDR3 is CASTPGLAGYNEQFF. The CDR3 DNA follows: TGCGCCAGCACCCCAGGACTAGCAGGTTACAATGAGCAGTTCTTC.

The CDR3 reads CASMEGENTEAFF. For the CDR3, the DNA is TGTGCCAGCATGGAAGGGGAGAACACTGAAGCTTTCTTT. This rearrangement joins TRBV2 to TRBJ1-1, with a tentative D call TRBD1 (5 bases). V shed 7 bases and J shed 1 base, with 10 bases lying between them. CDR1 and CDR2 (germline): SNHLY, FYNNEI. The CDR3 loop spans 13 amino acids.

The gene calls are TRBV6-1 and TRBJ1-1; D is uncertain. The germline CDR1 and CDR2 sequences are MNHNS and SASEGT. The length of the CDR3 is 13 residues. The germline V and J ends were trimmed by 5 bases and 1 base, with 8 bases remaining between them. The CDR3 region has the DNA TGTGCCAGCAGTCTCCAGGAGAACACTGAAGCTTTCTTT. It translates to CASSLQENTEAFF.

This rearrangement joins TRBV28 to TRBJ2-7; 9 positions match TRBD2. This CDR3 has 15 residues. The trim removed 3 bases at V and 3 bases at J, leaving 6 bases unmatched. The germline V gene encodes CDR1 MDHEN and CDR2 SYDVKM. CDR3 DNA: TGTGCCAGCAGTTTCCCTAGCGGGATCGGCTACGAGCAGTACTTC. Translation gives CASSFPSGIGYEQYF.

V gene TRBV18 combines with J gene TRBJ2-3, with D unresolved. V lost 1 base and J lost 0, with 11 bases in between. This CDR3 comprises 16 residues. Germline CDR1 KGHSH, CDR2 LQKENI. The CDR3 region is CASSPQLAPSTDTQYF. The CDR3 coding sequence is TGTGCCAGCTCACCACAACTTGCGCCGAGCACAGATACGCAGTATTTT.

This clone was counted ten times or more. The chain employs TRBV6-1 and TRBJ2-7; TRBD1 might be the D (6 bases). Trimming cost V 6 bases and J 7 bases, with 13 bases left between them. The CDR3 is made up of 12 amino acids. Germline V lookup: CDR1 MNHNS, CDR2 SASEGT. As DNA, the CDR3 is TGTGCCAGCAGGGGGGCCACGGGGGAGCAGTACTTC. Its translation is CASRGATGEQYF.

The V and J genes are TRBV10-3 and TRBJ2-2, with D unclear. The CDR3 sequence is 12 residues long. The V end lost 7 bases, the J end lost 3 bases, and 6 bases lay between the germline ends. Germline V CDR1 and CDR2: ENHRY, SYGVKD. The CDR3 here is CAIKPHTGELFF. In nucleotides, the CDR3 is TGTGCCATCAAACCCCACACCGGGGAGCTGTTTTTT.